These T cell receptor beta chains were read from a single sample in a study of shared clonotypes between healthy human individuals. Sequencing was performed with immunoSEQ multiplex PCR; in TCRdb, only in-frame clones are kept and a portion is missing. Of around 600,000 clones listed, approximately 95% are singletons. The sample was naive CD8+ T cells sorted from blood. Every receptor here comes from a woman aged 25 to 45 in good health. CDR3s include the opening cysteine and the closing phenylalanine or tryptophan. The D gene is left open where the match is weak. Part of the rows lack a size; the others show once, few, many or a class for expanded clones.

D gene: TRBD1
J gene: TRBJ1-2
clone size: .
V gene: TRBV2
CDR3 protein: CASSAESQGAGYGYTF
CDR3 DNA: TGTGCCAGCAGCGCTGAATCACAGGGGGCAGGCTATGGCTACACCTTC

D gene: TRBD2
J gene: TRBJ2-1
clone size: .
V gene: TRBV9
CDR3 protein: CASSVAFLAGGGSPNEQFF
CDR3 DNA: TGTGCCAGCAGCGTAGCTTTTCTAGCGGGAGGGGGTTCCCCCAATGAGCAGTTCTTC

D gene: .
J gene: TRBJ2-7
clone size: .
V gene: TRBV28
CDR3 protein: CASRTGQPLSYEQYF
CDR3 DNA: TGTGCCAGCCGCACGGGGCAGCCACTCTCCTACGAGCAGTACTTC

D gene: TRBD2
J gene: TRBJ2-7
clone size: few
V gene: TRBV4-1
CDR3 protein: CASSPKTSGVSYEQYF
CDR3 DNA: TGCGCCAGCAGCCCGAAGACTAGCGGGGTGTCCTACGAGCAGTACTTC

D gene: .
J gene: TRBJ2-3
clone size: .
V gene: TRBV6-5
CDR3 protein: CASSYYVGKIDTQYF
CDR3 DNA: TGTGCCAGCAGTTACTATGTCGGGAAGATAGATACGCAGTATTTT

D gene: TRBD2
J gene: TRBJ2-1
clone size: .
V gene: TRBV9
CDR3 protein: CASSGSDSGREEQFF
CDR3 DNA: TGTGCCAGCAGCGGAAGCGATAGCGGGAGGGAAGAGCAGTTCTTC

D gene: TRBD1
J gene: TRBJ1-1
clone size: .
V gene: TRBV7-9
CDR3 protein: CASSSGTGITEAFF
CDR3 DNA: TGTGCCAGCAGTTCCGGGACAGGTATCACTGAAGCTTTCTTT

D gene: .
J gene: TRBJ2-1
clone size: .
V gene: TRBV2
CDR3 protein: CASSEGGGGLSSYNEQFF
CDR3 DNA: TGTGCCAGCAGTGAAGGAGGAGGCGGGCTTAGCTCCTACAATGAGCAGTTCTTC

D gene: TRBD1
J gene: TRBJ1-3
clone size: .
V gene: TRBV7-9
CDR3 protein: CASSIRDRAGNTIYF
CDR3 DNA: TGTGCCAGCAGCATAAGGGACAGGGCTGGAAACACCATATATTTT

D gene: .
J gene: TRBJ2-2
clone size: .
V gene: TRBV7-9
CDR3 protein: CASSPFGELFF
CDR3 DNA: TGTGCCAGCAGCCCCTTCGGGGAGCTGTTTTTT

D gene: .
J gene: TRBJ2-7
clone size: .
V gene: TRBV27
CDR3 protein: CASSLGQLTDEQYF
CDR3 DNA: TGTGCCAGCAGTTTAGGTCAGCTGACGGACGAGCAGTACTTC

D gene: .
J gene: TRBJ2-7
clone size: .
V gene: TRBV28
CDR3 protein: CASSSDSYEQYF
CDR3 DNA: TGTGCCAGCAGCTCTGACAGCTACGAGCAGTACTTC

D gene: .
J gene: TRBJ1-2
clone size: .
V gene: TRBV6-5
CDR3 protein: CASSYAGANYGYTF
CDR3 DNA: TGTGCCAGCAGTTACGCCGGGGCTAACTATGGCTACACCTTC

D gene: .
J gene: TRBJ2-2
clone size: .
V gene: TRBV10-3
CDR3 protein: CAARGDTGELFF
CDR3 DNA: TGTGCCGCCAGGGGAGACACCGGGGAGCTGTTTTTT

D gene: .
J gene: TRBJ2-2
clone size: .
V gene: TRBV1
CDR3 protein: CTSSQDPMGTSGTGELFF
CDR3 DNA: TGCACCAGCAGCCAAGATCCCATGGGGACTAGCGGAACCGGGGAGCTGTTTTTT

D gene: TRBD1
J gene: TRBJ1-2
clone size: .
V gene: TRBV9
CDR3 protein: CASGTEANYGYTF
CDR3 DNA: TGTGCCAGCGGGACAGAAGCTAACTATGGCTACACCTTC

D gene: TRBD2
J gene: TRBJ2-1
clone size: .
V gene: TRBV2
CDR3 protein: CASNSGDNNEQFF
CDR3 DNA: TGTGCCAGCAATAGCGGGGATAACAATGAGCAGTTCTTC

D gene: TRBD2
J gene: TRBJ2-7
clone size: .
V gene: TRBV4-1
CDR3 protein: CASSQDGLAGEQYF
CDR3 DNA: TGCGCCAGCAGTCAAGATGGACTAGCGGGAGAGCAGTACTTC

D gene: .
J gene: TRBJ2-7
clone size: .
V gene: TRBV27
CDR3 protein: CASSLSRLGEQYF
CDR3 DNA: TGTGCCAGCAGTTTATCGAGGCTGGGCGAGCAGTACTTC

D gene: TRBD2
J gene: TRBJ2-5
clone size: .
V gene: TRBV10-3
CDR3 protein: CAISELAGGLETQYF
CDR3 DNA: TGTGCCATCAGTGAACTAGCGGGAGGGTTGGAGACCCAGTACTTC

D gene: .
J gene: TRBJ1-5
clone size: .
V gene: TRBV2
CDR3 protein: CASAQGGSNQPQHF
CDR3 DNA: TGTGCCAGCGCCCAAGGAGGGAGCAATCAGCCCCAGCATTTT

D gene: TRBD2
J gene: TRBJ2-3
clone size: .
V gene: TRBV28
CDR3 protein: CASSSHYASGFADTQYF
CDR3 DNA: TGTGCCAGCAGTTCCCATTACGCTAGCGGGTTCGCAGATACGCAGTATTTT

D gene: .
J gene: TRBJ2-7
clone size: .
V gene: TRBV5-4
CDR3 protein: CASSSGAYEQYF
CDR3 DNA: TGTGCCAGCAGCTCCGGGGCCTACGAGCAGTACTTC

D gene: TRBD2
J gene: TRBJ2-7
clone size: .
V gene: TRBV6-1
CDR3 protein: CASSEFSSGPYEQYF
CDR3 DNA: TGTGCCAGCAGTGAATTCTCTAGCGGCCCCTACGAGCAGTACTTC

D gene: .
J gene: TRBJ1-1
clone size: .
V gene: TRBV27
CDR3 protein: CASRWGRATEAFF
CDR3 DNA: TGTGCCAGCAGATGGGGGAGGGCCACTGAAGCTTTCTTT

D gene: TRBD2
J gene: TRBJ2-1
clone size: .
V gene: TRBV15
CDR3 protein: CATSSRGRALGNEQFF
CDR3 DNA: TGTGCCACCAGCAGCCGTGGGAGGGCCCTTGGCAATGAGCAGTTCTTC

D gene: .
J gene: TRBJ2-5
clone size: .
V gene: TRBV27
CDR3 protein: CASSLAGRETQYF
CDR3 DNA: TGTGCCAGCAGTTTAGCGGGAAGAGAGACCCAGTACTTC

D gene: .
J gene: TRBJ1-1
clone size: once
V gene: TRBV25-1
CDR3 protein: CASSEQGRRSEAFF
CDR3 DNA: TGTGCCAGCAGTGAACAGGGGAGAAGGAGTGAAGCTTTCTTT

D gene: TRBD2
J gene: TRBJ2-7
clone size: once
V gene: TRBV2
CDR3 protein: CASSAGLAAAPYEQYF
CDR3 DNA: TGTGCCAGCAGTGCCGGACTAGCGGCAGCCCCCTACGAGCAGTACTTC

D gene: .
J gene: TRBJ2-3
clone size: .
V gene: TRBV27
CDR3 protein: CASWGDTQYF
CDR3 DNA: TGTGCCAGCTGGGGTGATACGCAGTATTTT

D gene: .
J gene: TRBJ1-1
clone size: .
V gene: TRBV4-1
CDR3 protein: CASSQDPRDTEAFF
CDR3 DNA: TGCGCCAGCAGCCAAGATCCCAGGGACACTGAAGCTTTCTTT

D gene: TRBD2
J gene: TRBJ2-7
clone size: .
V gene: TRBV11-2
CDR3 protein: CASSTASGSSSYEQYF
CDR3 DNA: TGTGCCAGCAGCACCGCTAGCGGGAGTTCGTCCTACGAGCAGTACTTC

D gene: .
J gene: TRBJ1-2
clone size: .
V gene: TRBV7-9
CDR3 protein: CASSSLGGPQPLNYGYTF
CDR3 DNA: TGTGCCAGCAGCTCCCTCGGTGGTCCCCAACCTCTAAACTATGGCTACACCTTC

D gene: TRBD2
J gene: TRBJ2-3
clone size: .
V gene: TRBV2
CDR3 protein: CASSRLAGGTDTQYF
CDR3 DNA: TGTGCCAGCAGTAGACTAGCGGGTGGCACAGATACGCAGTATTTT

D gene: .
J gene: TRBJ2-7
clone size: .
V gene: TRBV21-1
CDR3 protein: CASSKVAGATYEQYF
CDR3 DNA: TGTGCCAGCAGCAAAGTAGCGGGGGCGACCTACGAGCAGTACTTC

D gene: TRBD1
J gene: TRBJ1-6
clone size: .
V gene: TRBV19
CDR3 protein: CASSTPGQGNYNSPLHF
CDR3 DNA: TGTGCCAGTAGTACCCCGGGACAGGGGAACTATAATTCACCCCTCCACTTT

D gene: TRBD1
J gene: TRBJ1-3
clone size: .
V gene: TRBV27
CDR3 protein: CASSPNLQGSSGNTIYF
CDR3 DNA: TGTGCCAGCAGTCCAAACTTACAGGGGAGCTCTGGAAACACCATATATTTT

D gene: TRBD1
J gene: TRBJ1-2
clone size: .
V gene: TRBV4-1
CDR3 protein: CASSQREPDTGGEGYTF
CDR3 DNA: TGCGCCAGCAGCCAACGCGAACCGGACACAGGGGGGGAAGGCTACACCTTC

D gene: .
J gene: TRBJ2-3
clone size: .
V gene: TRBV29-1
CDR3 protein: CSVDPAEQSTDTQYF
CDR3 DNA: TGCAGCGTTGACCCAGCGGAACAAAGCACAGATACGCAGTATTTT

D gene: TRBD2
J gene: TRBJ2-1
clone size: .
V gene: TRBV5-1
CDR3 protein: CASSLEGGLWDEQFF
CDR3 DNA: TGCGCCAGCAGCTTGGAGGGAGGGCTTTGGGATGAGCAGTTCTTC

D gene: .
J gene: TRBJ1-2
clone size: .
V gene: TRBV27
CDR3 protein: CASSLGAGTYGYTF
CDR3 DNA: TGTGCCAGCAGTCTCGGGGCAGGGACCTATGGCTACACCTTC

D gene: .
J gene: TRBJ2-7
clone size: .
V gene: TRBV28
CDR3 protein: CASNLRTGSSSYEQYF
CDR3 DNA: TGTGCCAGCAACCTCAGGACGGGTTCCAGCTCCTACGAGCAGTACTTC

D gene: TRBD2
J gene: TRBJ2-7
clone size: .
V gene: TRBV28
CDR3 protein: CASSSGTSGSWYEQYF
CDR3 DNA: TGTGCCAGCAGTTCCGGGACTAGCGGGAGTTGGTACGAGCAGTACTTC

D gene: .
J gene: TRBJ1-2
clone size: .
V gene: TRBV27
CDR3 protein: CASSGRGLTNYGYTF
CDR3 DNA: TGTGCCAGCAGTGGTAGGGGACTAACTAACTATGGCTACACCTTC

D gene: TRBD2
J gene: TRBJ2-7
clone size: .
V gene: TRBV29-1
CDR3 protein: CSVVTSGSNFYEQYF
CDR3 DNA: TGCAGCGTCGTGACTAGCGGGAGTAATTTTTACGAGCAGTACTTC

D gene: .
J gene: TRBJ2-1
clone size: once
V gene: TRBV7-6
CDR3 protein: CASSLSRGNEQFF
CDR3 DNA: TGTGCCAGCAGCTTATCCCGGGGCAATGAGCAGTTCTTC

D gene: .
J gene: TRBJ2-5
clone size: .
V gene: TRBV9
CDR3 protein: CASSVEGEGTMYQETQYF
CDR3 DNA: TGTGCCAGCAGCGTAGAGGGGGAAGGGACGATGTACCAAGAGACCCAGTACTTC

D gene: .
J gene: TRBJ2-1
clone size: .
V gene: TRBV28
CDR3 protein: CASGPNEQFF
CDR3 DNA: TGTGCCAGCGGGCCCAATGAGCAGTTCTTC

D gene: .
J gene: TRBJ2-7
clone size: .
V gene: TRBV7-8
CDR3 protein: CASYPNMDWPHEQYF
CDR3 DNA: TGTGCCAGCTACCCCAACATGGACTGGCCCCACGAGCAGTACTTC

D gene: .
J gene: TRBJ2-1
clone size: .
V gene: TRBV28
CDR3 protein: CASSLLLESNEQFF
CDR3 DNA: TGTGCCAGCAGTTTACTACTAGAGAGCAATGAGCAGTTCTTC

D gene: TRBD2
J gene: TRBJ2-1
clone size: .
V gene: TRBV14
CDR3 protein: CASSQRRLALNYNEQFF
CDR3 DNA: TGTGCCAGCAGCCAAAGACGACTAGCGCTGAACTACAATGAGCAGTTCTTC

D gene: .
J gene: TRBJ1-1
clone size: .
V gene: TRBV5-1
CDR3 protein: CASSPGTPPTEAFF
CDR3 DNA: TGCGCCAGCAGCCCCGGAACCCCCCCCACTGAAGCTTTCTTT

D gene: .
J gene: TRBJ2-1
clone size: .
V gene: TRBV19
CDR3 protein: CASSIGLGDEQFF
CDR3 DNA: TGTGCCAGTAGTATAGGGTTAGGGGATGAGCAGTTCTTC

D gene: .
J gene: TRBJ2-1
clone size: .
V gene: TRBV4-2
CDR3 protein: CASSQDRDAPIAVNEQFF
CDR3 DNA: TGTGCCAGCAGCCAAGATCGGGACGCTCCTATAGCGGTCAATGAGCAGTTCTTC

D gene: .
J gene: TRBJ1-2
clone size: .
V gene: TRBV28
CDR3 protein: CASRRVGNGDYTF
CDR3 DNA: TGTGCCAGCAGAAGGGTTGGGAACGGGGACTACACCTTC

D gene: .
J gene: TRBJ2-7
clone size: .
V gene: TRBV14
CDR3 protein: CASSLAGSYEQYF
CDR3 DNA: TGTGCCAGCAGCCTCGCCGGTTCCTACGAGCAGTACTTC

D gene: .
J gene: TRBJ2-1
clone size: .
V gene: TRBV7-9
CDR3 protein: CASSLELGGPANEQFF
CDR3 DNA: TGTGCCAGCAGCTTAGAATTAGGCGGGCCCGCCAATGAGCAGTTCTTC